This T cell receptor beta chain is from a study of cytomegalovirus exposure and HLA in healthy donors. Study results and caveats: The listing of 150 to 200 TCR beta chains classed them as cytomegalovirus-associated. A missense variant in DCLRE1C was later tied to TCR beta V- and J-gene trimming. Several V segments, TRBV6-2 and TRBV6-3 among them, could not be told apart and were dropped.

With 60 Vbeta and 13 Jbeta primers, the PCR was carried out. Here immunoSEQ multiplex PCR was the method, and the copy in TCRdb shows in-frame clones only, minus some. The repertoire consists of about 140,000 clones, with 55% to 80% occurring once and the leading ten covering 13% to 15%. Germline CDR1 SGHVS, CDR2 FQNEAQ. The CDR3 has 15 residues. V was cut by 1 base and J by 3 bases, with 10 bases left in between. To note about this clone: The antigen is not known.

The chain joins TRBV7-8 to TRBJ1-5; no definite D call. The sequence came from a human donor in good health. Sequenced material: PBMCs. In nucleotides, the CDR3 is TGTGCCAGCAGCTTAGGTACAGTCAACAATCAGCCCCAGCATTTT. Amino acids: CASSLGTVNNQPQHF.